Listed below are T cell receptor beta chains from one sample, sequenced in a study of shared clonotypes between healthy human individuals. The table came from immunoSEQ multiplex PCR; TCRdb's copy has only in-frame clones and leaves some out. The repertoire has approximately 740,000 clones, 74% of them found once; the top ten carry around 1.6%. The sample was memory CD4+ T cells sorted from blood. These receptors were obtained from a woman in her 30s in good health. CDR3s include the opening cysteine and the closing phenylalanine or tryptophan. A D gene is named only where the DNA matches it firmly. Expanded clones get a size class; other rows say once, few or many, or leave the size out.

size | D | J | V | CDR3 | DNA
NA | TRBD2 | TRBJ2-1 | TRBV4-1 | CASSQGAGTRFNEQFF | TGCGCCAGCAGCCAAGGAGCCGGGACTAGGTTCAATGAGCAGTTCTTC
NA | TRBD1 | TRBJ2-5 | TRBV7-6 | CASSVNPGGFNQETQYF | TGTGCCAGCAGCGTAAATCCAGGGGGATTTAATCAAGAGACCCAGTACTTC
once | NA | TRBJ2-1 | TRBV10-3 | CAISFDTGNEQFF | TGTGCCATCAGCTTCGACACGGGGAATGAGCAGTTCTTC
NA | NA | TRBJ1-1 | TRBV5-1 | CASSPLFRTEAFF | TGCGCCAGCAGCCCACTCTTCCGGACTGAAGCTTTCTTT
NA | NA | TRBJ1-1 | TRBV7-9 | CASSLGAGTEAFF | TGTGCCAGCAGCTTAGGGGCTGGCACTGAAGCTTTCTTT
NA | NA | TRBJ2-2 | TRBV11-3 | CASSLIGSGELFF | TGTGCCAGCAGCTTAATAGGATCCGGGGAGCTGTTTTTT
few | TRBD1 | TRBJ2-6 | TRBV7-8 | CASRRDRASPGANVLTF | TGTGCCAGCAGGAGGGACAGGGCCTCCCCTGGGGCCAACGTCCTGACTTTC
NA | NA | TRBJ2-2 | TRBV7-9 | CASSAQTIPRGELFF | TGTGCCAGCAGCGCCCAGACTATTCCCCGAGGGGAGCTGTTTTTT
NA | NA | TRBJ2-7 | TRBV19 | CASSEQGQIPYEQYF | TGTGCCAGTAGCGAACAGGGCCAGATACCCTACGAGCAGTACTTC
NA | NA | TRBJ2-7 | TRBV19 | CASSRGESSYEQYF | TGTGCCAGTAGTCGGGGCGAGAGCTCCTACGAGCAGTACTTC
NA | NA | TRBJ2-7 | TRBV7-5 | CVRSLEWPQGDPYEQYF | TGTGTCAGAAGCTTAGAATGGCCCCAGGGGGATCCCTACGAGCAGTACTTC
once | TRBD1 | TRBJ2-3 | TRBV28 | CASGDRVPDTQYF | TGTGCCAGCGGTGACAGGGTACCAGATACGCAGTATTTT
NA | NA | TRBJ1-1 | TRBV5-1 | CASSSLDRRAEAFF | TGCGCCAGCAGCTCTTTAGACAGGAGGGCTGAAGCTTTCTTT
NA | NA | TRBJ2-1 | TRBV14 | CASSQGLGSSYNEQFF | TGTGCCAGCAGCCAAGGATTGGGGAGCTCCTACAATGAGCAGTTCTTC
NA | NA | TRBJ2-5 | TRBV28 | CASSPTGSRETQYF | TGTGCCAGCAGTCCCACAGGGTCTCGGGAGACCCAGTACTTC
once | TRBD1 | TRBJ1-1 | TRBV6-6 | CATNSGTANTEAFF | TGTGCCACGAATTCTGGGACAGCGAACACTGAAGCTTTCTTT
NA | NA | TRBJ2-6 | TRBV9 | CASSRDSGANVLTF | TGTGCCAGCAGCCGGGACTCCGGGGCCAACGTCCTGACTTTC
few | TRBD1 | TRBJ2-1 | TRBV19 | CASTGQVNNEQFF | TGTGCCAGTACGGGACAGGTAAACAATGAGCAGTTCTTC
NA | TRBD1 | TRBJ1-2 | TRBV2 | CASLDGTGPYGYTF | TGTGCCAGCCTCGATGGGACAGGGCCCTATGGCTACACCTTC
NA | TRBD1 | TRBJ2-5 | TRBV7-8 | CASSFIPGTGRQGTQYF | TGTGCCAGCAGCTTCATTCCCGGGACAGGCCGCCAAGGGACCCAGTACTTC
few | NA | TRBJ2-3 | TRBV10-3 | CAISESQGSGDTQYF | TGTGCCATCAGTGAGTCTCAGGGTTCAGGGGATACGCAGTATTTT
NA | TRBD2 | TRBJ2-7 | TRBV28 | CASKNAGGAGEQYF | TGTGCCAGCAAAAACGCGGGAGGGGCGGGCGAGCAGTACTTC
few | NA | TRBJ2-5 | TRBV19 | CASSIAEQETQYF | TGTGCCAGTAGTATAGCTGAACAAGAGACCCAGTACTTC
once | TRBD2 | TRBJ2-7 | TRBV19 | CASSARSGIVNEQYF | TGTGCCAGTAGCGCCAGGAGCGGGATCGTCAACGAGCAGTACTTC
once | TRBD2 | TRBJ2-7 | TRBV10-3 | CAIKGLAGSSYEQYF | TGTGCCATCAAGGGGCTAGCGGGAAGCTCCTACGAGCAGTACTTC
NA | TRBD1 | TRBJ2-2 | TRBV27 | CASSSLGQGGLPPATGELFF | TGTGCCAGCAGTTCGCTCGGACAGGGCGGCTTACCCCCTGCCACCGGGGAGCTGTTTTTT
NA | NA | TRBJ2-1 | TRBV5-1 | CASSGTGTYDNEQFF | TGCGCCAGCAGCGGAACCGGGACTTATGACAATGAGCAGTTCTTC
NA | NA | TRBJ1-2 | TRBV9 | CASSVDGGNYGYTF | TGTGCCAGCAGCGTAGATGGAGGGAACTATGGCTACACCTTC
NA | TRBD2 | TRBJ2-1 | TRBV11-2 | CASSLVGSVRGLGNEQFF | TGTGCCAGCAGCTTAGTTGGTAGCGTGAGGGGACTAGGTAATGAGCAGTTCTTC
NA | NA | TRBJ2-2 | TRBV6-6 | CASSYSRQNTGELFF | TGTGCCAGCAGTTACTCGAGGCAGAACACCGGGGAGCTGTTTTTT
NA | NA | TRBJ2-7 | TRBV5-1 | CASSPGDRDLYEQYF | TGCGCCAGCAGCCCGGGGGACAGAGATTTGTACGAGCAGTACTTC
NA | TRBD2 | TRBJ2-7 | TRBV18 | CASSRLAGDAEQYF | TGTGCCAGCTCAAGGCTAGCGGGAGACGCCGAGCAGTACTTC
NA | TRBD1 | TRBJ2-3 | TRBV19 | CASRTGEGDTQYF | TGTGCCAGTCGGACAGGGGAAGGAGATACGCAGTATTTT
NA | TRBD1 | TRBJ1-2 | TRBV5-1 | CASSINRGLDGYTF | TGCGCCAGCAGCATAAACAGGGGTTTGGATGGCTACACCTTC
NA | TRBD2 | TRBJ2-4 | TRBV7-9 | CASSLQYTSGNIQYF | TGTGCCAGCAGCCTACAGTATACTAGCGGTAACATTCAGTACTTC
NA | TRBD2 | TRBJ2-1 | TRBV11-3 | CASRSRAGAYNEQFF | TGTGCCAGCAGGAGTCGGGCGGGAGCCTACAATGAGCAGTTCTTC
NA | TRBD1 | TRBJ2-7 | TRBV30 | CAWSAGGYEQYF | TGTGCCTGGAGTGCAGGGGGTTACGAGCAGTACTTC
NA | TRBD2 | TRBJ2-7 | TRBV19 | CASSPTSGRLYEQYF | TGTGCCAGTAGTCCTACTAGCGGGAGGTTGTACGAGCAGTACTTC
NA | NA | TRBJ1-4 | TRBV5-1 | CASSLEWGAEKLFF | TGCGCCAGCAGCTTGGAGTGGGGGGCAGAAAAACTGTTTTTT
NA | TRBD2 | TRBJ2-1 | TRBV28 | CASSSGTSGRSYNEQFF | TGTGCCAGCAGTTCCGGGACTAGCGGGAGGTCCTACAATGAGCAGTTCTTC
NA | NA | TRBJ2-2 | TRBV7-6 | CASATLGELFF | TGTGCCAGCGCAACCCTCGGGGAGCTGTTTTTT
NA | NA | TRBJ2-7 | TRBV20-1 | CSATDLYEQYF | TGCAGTGCTACTGACTTATACGAGCAGTACTTC
NA | TRBD1 | TRBJ1-2 | TRBV6-5 | CASRRQQGSGYTF | TGTGCCAGCAGGCGGCAACAGGGGTCTGGCTACACCTTC
NA | NA | TRBJ2-1 | TRBV28 | CASSPSAARGEQFF | TGTGCCAGCAGTCCCTCCGCAGCCCGGGGTGAGCAGTTCTTC
NA | NA | TRBJ2-5 | TRBV27 | CASSLNVGETQYF | TGTGCCAGCAGTTTAAACGTCGGCGAGACCCAGTACTTC
few | TRBD1 | TRBJ1-2 | TRBV2 | CASSRQGTANYGYTF | TGTGCCAGCTCACGACAGGGAACAGCTAACTATGGCTACACCTTC
NA | NA | TRBJ2-3 | TRBV25-1 | CASRLADTQYF | TGTGCCAGCAGGCTAGCAGATACGCAGTATTTT
NA | NA | TRBJ1-2 | TRBV19 | CASSIEEGLNYGYTF | TGTGCCAGTAGTATAGAGGAGGGACTTAACTATGGCTACACCTTC